The clone carrying this TCR beta chain was detected once. Its target is not known. Time point defined: peripheral blood 6 weeks after treatment start. Sequencing used immunoSEQ multiplex PCR; TCRdb keeps in-frame clones, though not all of them. Counted here are some 48,000 clones, 86% occurring once; the ten biggest clones make up about 10%. Between the trimmed V and J ends, which lost 0 bases and 5 bases, there was a span of 7 bases. The CDR3 extends over 13 amino acids. Looked up from germline, CDR1 is ENHRY and CDR2 is SYGVKD. The data originate from a study of PD-L1 blockade in urothelial cancer. Across the whole study: T cells were recovered from blood samples at a median of roughly 150,000. Points from the study as a whole: Where pretreatment blood TCR clonality fell below the median, better survival was predicted.

Sequencing used PBMCs, obtained around atezolizumab (anti-PD-L1) treatment. This clonotype was obtained from a man aged 55 to 70 with urothelial cancer. The chain combines TRBV10-3 with TRBJ2-5, with D possibly being TRBD2 (5 bases). The CDR3, as DNA: TGTGCCATCAGTGAGTCGTCGGGGGAGACCCAGTACTTC. The encoded protein is CAISESSGETQYF.